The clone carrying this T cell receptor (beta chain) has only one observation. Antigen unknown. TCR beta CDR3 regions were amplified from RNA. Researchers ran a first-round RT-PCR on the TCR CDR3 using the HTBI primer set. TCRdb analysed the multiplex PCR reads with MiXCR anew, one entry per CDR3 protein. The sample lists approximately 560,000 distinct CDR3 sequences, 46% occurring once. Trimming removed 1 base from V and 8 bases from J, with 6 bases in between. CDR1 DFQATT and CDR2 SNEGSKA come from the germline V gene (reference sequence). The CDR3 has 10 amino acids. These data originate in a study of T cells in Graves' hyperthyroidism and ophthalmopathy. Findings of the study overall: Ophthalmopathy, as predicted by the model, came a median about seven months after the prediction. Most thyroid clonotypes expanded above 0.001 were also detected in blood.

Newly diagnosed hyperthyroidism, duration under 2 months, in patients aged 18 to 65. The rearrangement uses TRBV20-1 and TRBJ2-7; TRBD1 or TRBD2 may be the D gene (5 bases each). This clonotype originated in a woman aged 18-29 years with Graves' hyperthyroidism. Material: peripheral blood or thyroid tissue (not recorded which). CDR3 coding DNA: TGCAGTGCTAGAGCGGGACAGCAGTACTTC. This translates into CSARAGQQYF.